The rows below give T cell receptor beta chains drawn from one sample of a study of blood T cell repertoires in COVID-19. Assay: immunoSEQ multiplex PCR; the TCRdb copy retains only in-frame clones and omits some. The sample shows roughly 80,000 clones, 82% of them seen only once. The sample was peripheral blood. These receptors all stem from a human donor in a cohort sampled during active COVID-19. Both conserved end residues are part of each CDR3. D genes are given only for firm matches. A clone size is listed for some rows: how often the clone was seen (once, few, many), or a class if it is expanded.

>-|-|TRBJ2-7|TRBV5-6
CASSLWGLDEQYF
TGTGCCAGCAGCTTGTGGGGGCTAGACGAGCAGTACTTC
>-|-|TRBJ2-7|TRBV7-2
CASSLSGRGPYEQYF
TGTGCCAGCAGCTTAAGCGGCAGGGGTCCCTACGAGCAGTACTTC
>TRBD2|-|TRBJ2-5|TRBV5-5
CASSLGSSGPETQYF
TGTGCCAGCAGCTTGGGGTCTAGCGGTCCGGAGACCCAGTACTTC
>-|-|TRBJ1-1|TRBV3-1/TRBV3-2
CASSRSGSEAFF
TGTGCCAGCAGCCGGTCCGGGTCGGAAGCTTTCTTT
>TRBD1|-|TRBJ2-4|TRBV9
CASSSQGARNIQYF
TGTGCCAGCAGCTCCCAGGGGGCTAGAAACATTCAGTACTTC
>-|-|TRBJ1-3|TRBV28
CASSPATGPTLGNTIYF
TGTGCCAGCAGTCCCGCGACAGGTCCAACGCTGGGAAACACCATATATTTT
>TRBD1|few|TRBJ2-1|TRBV3-1/TRBV3-2
CASSSPGTDNTEQFF
TGTGCCAGCAGCTCCCCCGGGACAGACAATACTGAGCAGTTCTTC
>-|-|TRBJ2-7|TRBV21-1
CASSKGETGDYEQYF
TGTGCCAGCAGCAAGGGAGAAACAGGGGACTACGAGCAGTACTTC
>TRBD2|-|TRBJ2-7|TRBV7-6
CASSLAASGSTYEQYF
TGTGCCAGCAGCTTAGCTGCTAGCGGGTCCACCTACGAGCAGTACTTC
>-|-|TRBJ1-4|TRBV7-9
CASSPSGRASNEKLFF
TGTGCCAGCAGCCCCTCGGGGAGGGCATCTAATGAAAAACTGTTTTTT
>-|once|TRBJ1-1|TRBV28
CASNEGGNRVTEAFF
TGTGCCAGCAACGAGGGTGGTAATCGGGTCACTGAAGCTTTCTTT
>TRBD1|-|TRBJ1-1|TRBV5-1
CASSSQGRNTEAFF
TGCGCCAGCAGCTCACAGGGGCGGAACACTGAAGCTTTCTTT
>-|-|TRBJ1-1|TRBV7-6
CASSLGEIRGTEAFF
TGTGCCAGCAGCTTAGGGGAGATCCGGGGCACTGAAGCTTTCTTT
>-|-|TRBJ2-1|TRBV9
CASSVTGYNEQFF
TGTGCCAGCAGCGTTACAGGGTACAATGAGCAGTTCTTC
>-|few|TRBJ1-1|TRBV28
CASSSQDTEAFF
TGTGCCAGCAGTTCACAGGACACTGAAGCTTTCTTT
>TRBD2|-|TRBJ2-1|TRBV29-1
CSWTGGVIYNEQFF
TGCAGTTGGACGGGGGGAGTAATCTACAATGAGCAGTTCTTC
>-|few|TRBJ1-5|TRBV6-7
CASSYSSMGHSNQPQHF
TGTGCCAGCAGTTACTCTTCAATGGGGCATAGCAATCAGCCCCAGCATTTT
>TRBD1|once|TRBJ2-7|TRBV15
CATSSFGTGGSYEQYF
TGTGCCACCAGCAGCTTCGGGACAGGGGGCTCCTACGAGCAGTACTTC
>-|-|TRBJ1-1|TRBV30
CAWSVQGNTEAFF
TGTGCCTGGAGTGTTCAGGGGAACACTGAAGCTTTCTTT
>TRBD2|-|TRBJ2-1|TRBV6-5
CASSSKRGRYNEQFF
TGTGCCAGCAGTTCTAAGCGGGGGCGGTACAATGAGCAGTTCTTC
>-|-|TRBJ1-3|TRBV6-1
CASSEAPTGTGNTIYF
TGTGCCAGCAGTGAAGCCCCGACAGGCACAGGAAACACCATATATTTT
>-|-|TRBJ2-3|TRBV24-1
CAAGGSSTDTQYF
TGTGCCGCCGGCGGTTCTAGCACAGATACGCAGTATTTT
>-|-|TRBJ1-2|TRBV29-1
CSVERGWSGYTF
TGCAGCGTTGAACGGGGATGGAGTGGCTACACCTTC
>TRBD1|-|TRBJ2-7|TRBV29-1
CSVAGQGALYEQYF
TGCAGCGTTGCGGGACAGGGGGCCTTGTACGAGCAGTACTTC
>-|-|TRBJ2-1|TRBV3-1/TRBV3-2
CASSPRGYNEQFF
TGTGCCAGCAGCCCCAGAGGGTACAATGAGCAGTTCTTC
>-|-|TRBJ2-1|TRBV13
CASSSRARTVNNEQFF
TGTGCCAGCAGCTCCCGTGCGAGGACTGTTAACAATGAGCAGTTCTTC
>-|once|TRBJ2-7|TRBV24-1
CATSDRTEGEQYF
TGTGCCACCAGTGACCGTACCGAGGGCGAGCAGTACTTC
>TRBD2|few|TRBJ2-7|TRBV7-9
CASSPTFSGGTYEQYF
TGTGCCAGCAGCCCCACTTTCAGCGGGGGAACCTACGAGCAGTACTTC
>TRBD2|-|TRBJ2-7|TRBV9
CASSVAPSGGTTSYEQYF
TGTGCCAGCAGCGTAGCGCCTAGCGGGGGCACCACCAGCTACGAGCAGTACTTC
>TRBD1|-|TRBJ2-3|TRBV5-1
CASQGQGLGTDTQYF
TGCGCCAGCCAAGGACAGGGTTTGGGCACAGATACGCAGTATTTT
>-|-|TRBJ2-1|TRBV6-5
CASSPGTSYPGEQFF
TGTGCCAGCAGCCCCGGGACATCTTATCCTGGTGAGCAGTTCTTC
>TRBD1|-|TRBJ2-2|TRBV12-3/TRBV12-4
CASSTTGIGELFF
TGTGCCAGCAGCACGACAGGGATCGGGGAGCTGTTTTTT
>-|-|TRBJ2-3|TRBV3-1/TRBV3-2
CASSQRGGRTDTQYF
TGTGCCAGCAGCCAACGGGGTGGAAGGACAGATACGCAGTATTTT
>TRBD1|-|TRBJ1-2|TRBV11-2
CASSVSGTGLGYGYTF
TGTGCCAGCAGCGTGTCCGGGACAGGGTTAGGCTATGGCTACACCTTC
>-|-|TRBJ1-1|TRBV5-4
CASTRERQNTEAFF
TGTGCCAGCACCCGCGAGCGGCAGAACACTGAAGCTTTCTTT
>-|-|TRBJ1-1|TRBV21-1
CASSKVREDTEAFF
TGTGCCAGCAGCAAGGTTAGGGAGGACACTGAAGCTTTCTTT
>-|-|TRBJ2-7|TRBV10-1
CASSDPRFFYEQYF
TGCGCCAGCAGTGACCCCAGGTTTTTTTACGAGCAGTACTTC
>-|-|TRBJ2-2|TRBV6-6
CASRFQNTGELFF
TGTGCCAGCAGATTCCAGAACACCGGGGAGCTGTTTTTT
>-|-|TRBJ2-3|TRBV5-6
CASSWAGPDTQYF
TGTGCCAGCAGCTGGGCGGGCCCAGATACGCAGTATTTT
>TRBD2|-|TRBJ2-7|TRBV7-6
CASSLGRLREPRGSYEQYF
TGTGCCAGCAGCTTAGGGCGCCTGCGGGAGCCTCGGGGGTCCTACGAGCAGTACTTC
>-|-|TRBJ1-5|TRBV19
CASSSRQVRGQPQHF
TGTGCCAGTAGTTCACGACAGGTCCGGGGTCAGCCCCAGCATTTT
>-|-|TRBJ2-7|TRBV10-3
CAISELGARGEQYF
TGTGCCATCAGTGAGTTAGGGGCCAGGGGCGAGCAGTACTTC
>-|-|TRBJ2-5|TRBV6-6
CASSRTRETQYF
TGTGCCAGCAGCCGAACCCGGGAGACCCAGTACTTC